This T cell receptor beta chain emerged from a study of molecular identifiers for immune sequencing clone quantification. Looked up from germline, CDR1 is SGHRS and CDR2 is YFSETQ. Trimming took 3 bases from V and 6 from J; bases not matched to a gene: 9. CDR3 length: 14 amino acids. Sorted naive CD8 T cells were those defined as CD8+CD4-CCR7+CD45RA+. Study-level results: Clones that exceeded 20 RNA copies held over 97% of effector molecules, yet under 1% in naive cells.

Ten or more counts support this clonotype. The antigen remains unidentified. TCRdb called the PCR reads again in MiXCR, with one record for every CDR3 protein. The table has about 640,000 distinct CDR3 sequences, around 20% seen once. The sample comprised naive CD8+ T cells from blood, with Jurkat cell RNA spiked in. Subset meaning: FACS-sorted CD8+CD4-CCR7+CD45RA+ naive T cells. The TCR sequence derives from a human donor in good health. Some libraries in this study had Jurkat cell RNA spiked in. This rearrangement joins TRBV5-1 to TRBJ2-7; TRBD1 matches 7 bases. For the CDR3, the DNA is TGCGCCAGCAGCTGGACAGGTAATGTGTTCGAGCAGTACTTC. Its protein is CASSWTGNVFEQYF.